The 14 T cell receptor beta chains below all came from one sample that was sequenced in a study of identical twins. TCRdb redid the calling of the 5' RACE reads with MiXCR, one entry per CDR3 protein. The data show about 470,000 distinct CDR3 sequences, with roughly a quarter seen just once and 2.9% held by the top ten. This same sample was also part of a study on T cells expressing NK-cell markers.

Sequencing input: CD4+ T cells sorted from blood. All receptors come from a woman under 30 in good health.

The chain links TRBV3-1 to TRBJ2-1; TRBD1 agrees at 11 bases. CDR3 length: 13 residues. Germline values: CDR1 LGHDT, CDR2 YNNKEL (reference sequence). With V trimmed by 10 bases and J by 8 bases, 7 bases remained unmatched. The CDR3 sequence: CATGDRGLDEQFF. As DNA, the CDR3 is TGTGCCACCGGGGACAGGGGGTTGGATGAGCAGTTCTTC.

The chain employs TRBV20-1 and TRBJ1-5, with 7 bases fitting TRBD1. The germline CDR1 and CDR2 sequences are DFQATT and SNEGSKA (reference sequence). Trimming removed 5 bases from V and 5 bases from J; junction bases left unmatched: 6. The CDR3 is 13 residues long. In DNA, the CDR3 is TGCAGTGCTCAGAGTCAGGGGGATCAGCCCCAGCATTTT. Residues: CSAQSQGDQPQHF.

J is TRBJ2-3 and V is TRBV7-2; 15 nucleotides align to TRBD2. Unmatched junction bases numbered 1, after V lost 1 base and J lost 2 bases. The CDR3 runs to 17 residues. Germline V gene lookup returns CDR1 SGHTA and CDR2 FQGNSA. As DNA, the CDR3 is TGTGCCAGCAGCTTAGGGACTAGCGGGAGGGCCACAGATACGCAGTATTTT. Its translation is CASSLGTSGRATDTQYF. The full variable domain, completed using reference TRBV7-2 and TRBJ2-3, is GAGVSQSPSNKVTEKGKDVELRCDPISGHTALYWYRQSLGQGLEFLIYFQGNSAPDKSGLPSDRFSAERTGGSVSTLTIQRTQQEDSAVYLCASSLGTSGRATDTQYFGPGTRLTVL.

This clonotype appeared a few times. This chain connects TRBV20-1 to TRBJ1-1; D is unclear. This CDR3 contains 14 residues. Germline CDR1 and CDR2: DFQATT and SNEGSKA (reference sequence). The germline V and J ends were trimmed by 3 bases and 0 bases, with 11 bases remaining between them. The CDR3 DNA is TGCAGTGCTAGCCTTCCGGGGATGAACACTGAAGCTTTCTTT. Translated: CSASLPGMNTEAFF.

The CDR3 DNA is TGCGCCAGCAGCCAAGCCTCTCGGGAGACCCAGTACTTC. It specifies CASSQASRETQYF. The chain links TRBV4-1 to TRBJ2-5; D unresolved. V shed 1 base and J shed 5 bases, with 8 bases lying between them. The CDR3 totals 13 residues. Germline V lookup: CDR1 MGHRA, CDR2 YSYEKL.

This clonotype was seen only a few times. The chain recombines TRBV20-1 with TRBJ2-3; 8 bases match TRBD2. This CDR3 is 13 amino acids long. After removal of 5 bases from V and 5 bases from J, the junction contained 6 bases not matched to a gene. The germline V gene encodes CDR1 DFQATT and CDR2 SNEGSKA (reference sequence). CDR3 region: CSAAMAGGDTQYF. The CDR3 DNA sequence: TGCAGTGCTGCGATGGCGGGGGGAGATACGCAGTATTTT.

This clonotype has at least ten counts. Its ends do not fully match the called genes, so a read error is possible. The chain joins TRBV5-1 to TRBJ2-2; D is perhaps TRBD2 (6 bases). The CDR3 has 14 residues. Germline V lookup: CDR1 SGHRS, CDR2 YFSETQ. The CDR3 loop is CASSSGLNTGELFF. DNA of the CDR3: TGTGCCAGCAGCTCCGGACTAAACACCGGGGAGCTGTTTTTT.

V and J are TRBV20-1 and TRBJ2-5; 11 positions match TRBD2. The J segment lost 1 base and the V segment lost 6 bases, leaving 7 bases of the junction unmatched. The germline V gene encodes CDR1 DFQATT and CDR2 SNEGSKA (reference sequence). The CDR3 spans 15 residues. The chain's CDR3 is CSAAGLAETQETQYF. The CDR3 DNA reads TGCAGTGCAGCGGGACTAGCGGAAACCCAAGAGACCCAGTACTTC.

This chain links TRBV20-1 with TRBJ2-1, with D unclear. CDR1 and CDR2 from the germline V gene are DFQATT and SNEGSKA (reference sequence). V was shortened by 2 bases and J by 0 bases, with 17 bases between the two germline ends. This CDR3 spans 17 amino acids. The CDR3 nucleotides read TGCAGTGCTAGACCACAGACGGGTATTAGCTCCTACAATGAGCAGTTCTTC. This gives the protein CSARPQTGISSYNEQFF.

The V and J genes are TRBV20-1 and TRBJ1-1; D ambiguous. The CDR3 is 10 residues long. V shed 6 bases and J shed 2 bases, with 4 bases lying between them. Germline lookup yields CDR1 DFQATT and CDR2 SNEGSKA (reference sequence). The CDR3 here is CSAFNTEAFF. The CDR3 coding sequence is TGCAGTGCCTTTAACACTGAAGCTTTCTTT.

The table lists this clonotype with many counts. The chain has TRBV12-3 or TRBV12-4 and TRBJ1-5; TRBD1 might be the D (6 bases). This CDR3 spans 14 amino acids. Trimming removed 7 bases from V and 7 bases from J, with 17 bases in between. For the CDR3, the DNA is TGTGCCAGCACCCATGGCAGGGGAGACCAGCCCCAGCATTTT. Amino acid sequence: CASTHGRGDQPQHF.

This chain connects TRBV7-2 to TRBJ2-1; 8 positions match TRBD1. Trimming at V came to 5 bases and at J to 6 bases, leaving 9 bases not matched to a gene. CDR3 size: 15 residues. From germline, CDR1 is SGHTA and CDR2 FQGNSA. As DNA, the CDR3 is TGTGCCAGCAGCCAGGGACAGGTGGGCTCCAATGAGCAGTTCTTC. It is translated as CASSQGQVGSNEQFF.

By proportion, this clonotype is medium-sized (0.01 to 0.1%). The V gene is TRBV20-1, the J gene TRBJ1-2, with D hard to call. The germline V gene encodes CDR1 DFQATT and CDR2 SNEGSKA (reference sequence). This CDR3 region has 11 residues. The germline V and J ends were trimmed by 0 bases and 6 bases, with 5 bases remaining between them. CDR3 protein: CSARDMDGYTF. CDR3 nucleotide sequence: TGCAGTGCTAGAGATATGGATGGCTACACCTTC.

This clonotype was counted between two and nine times. Written as DNA, the CDR3 is TGCGCCAGCAGCCAACACAGGGGGCAAATCTACGAGCAGTACTTC. It translates to CASSQHRGQIYEQYF. This chain joins TRBV4-3 and TRBJ2-7; the match to TRBD1 covers 9 bases. J was trimmed by 3 bases and V by 2 bases; bases with no gene match: 5. The CDR3 is made up of 15 amino acids. Germline lookup yields CDR1 LGHNA and CDR2 YSLEER.